Below are 6 T cell receptor beta chains sequenced from a single sample in a study of molecular identifiers for immune sequencing clone quantification. TCRdb passed the PCR reads through MiXCR, listing each CDR3 protein once. The data show roughly 97,000 distinct CDR3 sequences, roughly 26% seen once. Sequencing was done on a sample of naive CD8+ T cells from blood, with Jurkat cell RNA spiked in. Subset meaning: FACS-sorted CD8+CD4-CCR7+CD45RA+ naive T cells. These receptors were taken from a human donor in good health. Some libraries in this study had Jurkat cell RNA spiked in.

This clonotype was detected many times. V is TRBV14 and J is TRBJ2-5; 7 nucleotides agree with TRBD1. With 2 bases clipped from V and 0 bases from J, the junction kept 3 bases outside the gene matches. The CDR3 covers 15 residues. CDR1 and CDR2 (germline): SGHDN, FVKESK. The CDR3 nucleotides are TGTGCCAGCAGCCAAACAGGGGACGACCAAGAGACCCAGTACTTC. Translation gives CASSQTGDDQETQYF.

This clonotype showed up just a few times. This sequence joins TRBV9 and TRBJ2-7; a possible D gene is TRBD1 (5 bases). The V and J ends lost 4 bases and 5 bases respectively, with 10 bases between them. In germline, CDR1 is SGDLS, CDR2 YYNGEE. This CDR3 has 12 amino acids. As DNA, the CDR3 is TGTGCCAGCAGCCCCCAAGGGGACGAGCAGTACTTC. Residues: CASSPQGDEQYF.

This clonotype was seen more than once but under ten times. A much more abundant neighbour one base away suggests this may be a read error. The chain links TRBV13 to TRBJ2-7; 8 bases agree with TRBD2. Germline trimming cut 1 base from V and 8 bases from J; bases unmatched to any gene: 19. The CDR3 totals 18 residues. The germline CDR1 and CDR2 sequences are PRHDT and FYEKMQ (reference sequence). DNA for the CDR3: TGTGCCAGCAGCTTAGCGGGGTTCTCCGGGGGGGCCTATGTCAAGCAGTACTTC. Translating it yields CASSLAGFSGGAYVKQYF.

This clonotype was observed once. Possible read error: a much larger clone is one base away. J is TRBJ1-6 and V is TRBV7-9; D perhaps matches TRBD1 (5 bases). The CDR3 length is 17 residues. Germline CDR1 reads SEHNR; CDR2 reads FQNEAQ (reference sequence). The CDR3 DNA follows: TGTGCCAGCAGCTTAGAAGGGGTACTGCTCCTGGGATCACCCCTCTACTTT. Residues: CASSLEGVLLLGSPLYF.

The J gene is TRBJ1-3, the V gene TRBV10-2; D call uncertain. CDR3 length: 15 amino acids. Germline CDR1 and CDR2: WSHSY and SAAADI. The V end was cut by 1 base, the J end by 5 bases, with 12 bases between. CDR3 sequence reads: CASSEFKDGRNTIYF. The CDR3 coding sequence is TGCGCCAGCAGTGAGTTTAAGGACGGACGAAACACCATATATTTT.

CDR3 protein: CATSDHPLQGAVTDTQYF. CDR3 DNA: TGTGCCACCAGTGATCACCCTCTACAGGGGGCGGTCACAGATACGCAGTATTTT. The chain employs TRBV24-1 and TRBJ2-3; the match to TRBD1 covers 9 bases. This CDR3 comprises 18 residues. V was clipped by 3 bases and J by 2 bases; unmatched bases: 11. Germline assignment: CDR1 KGHDR and CDR2 SFDVKD.